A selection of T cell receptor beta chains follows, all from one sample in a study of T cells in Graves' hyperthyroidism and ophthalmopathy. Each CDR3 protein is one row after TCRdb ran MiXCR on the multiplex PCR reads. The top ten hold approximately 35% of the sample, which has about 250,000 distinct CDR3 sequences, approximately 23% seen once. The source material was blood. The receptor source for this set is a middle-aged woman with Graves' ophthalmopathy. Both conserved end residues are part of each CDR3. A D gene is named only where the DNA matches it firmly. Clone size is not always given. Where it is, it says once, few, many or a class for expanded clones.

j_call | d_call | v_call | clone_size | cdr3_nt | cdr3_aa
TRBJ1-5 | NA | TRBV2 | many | TGTGCCAGCAGCCGGGGGAGTCGTAGCAATCAGCCCCAGCATTTT | CASSRGSRSNQPQHF
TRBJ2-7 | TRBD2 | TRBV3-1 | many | TGTGCCAGCAGCCTCAGCGGGGGACTAGCCTTCTACGAGCAGTACTTC | CASSLSGGLAFYEQYF
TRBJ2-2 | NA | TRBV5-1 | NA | TGCGCCAGCAGGTTTGACAGTGCGAACACCGGGGAGCTGTTTTTT | CASRFDSANTGELFF
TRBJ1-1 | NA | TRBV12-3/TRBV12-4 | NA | TGTGCCAGCAGTACTATCATGAACACTGAAGCTTTCTTT | CASSTIMNTEAFF
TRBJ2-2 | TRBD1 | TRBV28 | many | TGTGCCAGCATAAAACAGGGGTGGTACGGGGAGCTGTTTTTT | CASIKQGWYGELFF
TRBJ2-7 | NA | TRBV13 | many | TGTGCCAGCAGCTTGGGAGAACGGACCCGCTCCGAGCAGTACTTC | CASSLGERTRSEQYF
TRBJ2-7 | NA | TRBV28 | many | TGTGCCAGCAACCAATTGGCCCGGGACCCGAGCTCCTACGAGCAGTACTTC | CASNQLARDPSSYEQYF
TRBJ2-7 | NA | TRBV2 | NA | TGTGCCAGCAGTTTCGAACTTCTCTACGAGCAGTACTTC | CASSFELLYEQYF
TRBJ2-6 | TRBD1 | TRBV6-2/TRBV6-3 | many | TGTGCCAGCAGTTTCCTAAAACAGGGGAGCTCTGGGGCCAACGTCCTGACTTTC | CASSFLKQGSSGANVLTF
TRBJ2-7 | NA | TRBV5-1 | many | TGCGCCAGCAGCTCAACCGGGTGGGGGGCCTACGAGCAGTACTTC | CASSSTGWGAYEQYF
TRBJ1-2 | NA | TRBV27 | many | TGTGCCAGCAGTTTAGCCGGGTATGGCTACACCTTC | CASSLAGYGYTF